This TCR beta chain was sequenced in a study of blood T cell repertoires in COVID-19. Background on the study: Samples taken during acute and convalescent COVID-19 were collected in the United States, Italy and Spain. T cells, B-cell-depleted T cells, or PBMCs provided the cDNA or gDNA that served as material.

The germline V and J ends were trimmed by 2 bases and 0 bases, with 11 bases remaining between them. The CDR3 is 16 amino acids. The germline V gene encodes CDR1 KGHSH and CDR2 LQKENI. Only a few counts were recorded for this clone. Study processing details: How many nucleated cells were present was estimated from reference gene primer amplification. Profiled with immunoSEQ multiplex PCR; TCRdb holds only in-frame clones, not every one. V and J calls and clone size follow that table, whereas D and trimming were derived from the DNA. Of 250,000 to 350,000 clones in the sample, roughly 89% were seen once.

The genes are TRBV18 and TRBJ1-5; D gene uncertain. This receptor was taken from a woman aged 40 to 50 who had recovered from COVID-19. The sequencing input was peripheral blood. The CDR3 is CASSPNRTHSNQPQHF. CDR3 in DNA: TGTGCCAGCTCACCAAATCGGACTCATAGCAATCAGCCCCAGCATTTT. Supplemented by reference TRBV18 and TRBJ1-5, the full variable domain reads NAGVMQNPRHLVRRRGQEARLRCSPMKGHSHVYWYRQLPEEGLKFMVYLQKENIIDESGMPKERFSAEFPKEGPSILRIQQVVRGDSAAYFCASSPNRTHSNQPQHFGDGTRLSIL.